Following are 16 T cell receptor beta chains from one sample sequenced in a study of cytomegalovirus exposure and HLA in healthy donors. This PCR relied on a set of 60 Vbeta primers and 13 Jbeta primers. This table comes from immunoSEQ multiplex PCR, and its TCRdb copy is limited to in-frame clones, with some not included. The sample lists about 180,000 clones; around 77% were seen once. Sequences were obtained from PBMCs. These receptors originate from a man in his sixties in good health and CMV-seronegative.

J is TRBJ1-1 and V is TRBV10-3, with 7 nucleotides matching TRBD1. CDR1 is ENHRY, CDR2 SYGVKD, per germline. The length of the CDR3 is 17 residues. V shed 0 bases, J shed 0 bases, and the junction held 7 bases outside the gene matches. The CDR3 protein is CAISESTDRTLNTEAFF. The CDR3 region has the DNA TGTGCCATCAGTGAGTCGACGGACAGGACGCTGAACACTGAAGCTTTCTTT.

This clone was detected once. V and J are TRBV29-1 and TRBJ1-5, with D perhaps TRBD1 (6 bases). Germline V lookup: CDR1 SQVTM, CDR2 ANQGSEA. The CDR3 totals 14 residues. Deletions cut 7 bases from V and 0 bases from J, with 13 bases between. The CDR3 sequence is CSAIQGDSNQPQHF. DNA of the CDR3: TGCAGCGCTATACAGGGTGATAGCAATCAGCCCCAGCATTTT.

The chain joins TRBV6-5 to TRBJ1-5; 7 bases align to TRBD1. CDR1 is MNHEY and CDR2 is SVGAGI in the germline V gene. The CDR3 covers 15 residues. The V and J ends lost 6 bases and 0 bases, in that order; junction bases with no gene match: 5. CDR3 protein: CASRQGSVSNQPQHF. For the CDR3, the DNA is TGTGCCAGCAGACAGGGGTCAGTTAGCAATCAGCCCCAGCATTTT.

This clone was observed a handful of times. The genes are TRBV6-1 and TRBJ2-7, with D possibly matching TRBD1 (6 bases). V dropped 3 bases and J dropped 0 bases, with 15 bases sitting between them. Germline CDR1 and CDR2: MNHNS and SASEGT. This CDR3 has 16 amino acids. For the CDR3, the DNA is TGTGCCAGCAGTGACTACAGGGTGTTGAGCTCCTACGAGCAGTACTTC. This sequence encodes CASSDYRVLSSYEQYF.

The chain links TRBV6-1 to TRBJ1-2; D is ambiguous. The CDR3 loop spans 13 amino acids. Looked up from germline, CDR1 is MNHNS and CDR2 is SASEGT. The V end lost 3 bases, the J end lost 2 bases, and 7 bases lay between the germline ends. CDR3 coding DNA: TGTGCCAGCAGTGAGGAGCAGAACTATGGCTACACCTTC. Protein: CASSEEQNYGYTF.

The chain has TRBV7-9 and TRBJ1-1; perhaps TRBD1 as D (5 bases). V shed 4 bases and J shed 5 bases, with 17 bases lying between them. Germline-derived CDR1 and CDR2 are SEHNR and FQNEAQ (reference sequence). This CDR3 spans 15 amino acids. The chain's CDR3 is CASSSGYAGGTEAFF. Here the CDR3 DNA reads TGTGCCAGCAGCTCGGGATACGCCGGGGGGACTGAAGCTTTCTTT.

CDR3 residues: CASSQEVRANYGYTF. CDR3 sequence (DNA): TGCGCCAGCAGCCAAGAAGTGCGAGCTAACTATGGCTACACCTTC. This rearrangement joins TRBV4-1 to TRBJ1-2; D unresolved. The V and J ends lost 0 bases and 0 bases respectively, with 8 bases between them. The germline CDR1 and CDR2 sequences are MGHRA and YSYEKL. The CDR3 runs to 15 residues.

This chain links TRBV19 with TRBJ2-2, with D perhaps TRBD2 (5 bases). V lost 0 bases to trimming and J lost 9 bases, with 17 bases between them. Germline CDR1 is LNHDA and CDR2 is SQIVND (reference sequence). The CDR3 is made up of 16 amino acids. The CDR3 bases are TGTGCCAGTAGTATAGAGGGTTTGGGGAGTAGGCGGGAGCTGTTTTTT. Encoded protein: CASSIEGLGSRRELFF. The variable domain in full, with the rest retrieved from reference TRBV19 and TRBJ2-2, is DGGITQSPKYLFRKEGQNVTLSCEQNLNHDAMYWYRQDPGQGLRLIYYSQIVNDFQKGDIAEGYSVSREKKESFPLTVTSAQKNPTAFYLCASSIEGLGSRRELFFGEGSRLTVL.

This clone has just one count. The rearrangement uses TRBV10-3 and TRBJ2-7; TRBD1 is a possible D gene (6 bases). CDR3 length equals 14 residues. CDR1 is ENHRY, CDR2 SYGVKD, per germline. The V end was cut by 10 bases, the J end by 6 bases, with 22 bases between. The CDR3 DNA is TGTGCCACCGCCGAGGGGCAGGGGCGAAGCGAGCAGTACTTC. It encodes CATAEGQGRSEQYF.

The V gene is TRBV11-2, the J gene TRBJ2-5, with a tentative D call TRBD1 (6 bases). The length of the CDR3 is 14 residues. Germline V gene data show CDR1 as SGHAT and CDR2 as FQNNGV. V gave up 5 bases and J gave up 2 bases, with 12 bases separating them. The CDR3 DNA is TGTGCCAGCAGCGTAAATGGACAGCAAGAGACCCAGTACTTC. Protein sequence: CASSVNGQQETQYF.

This sequence joins TRBV18 and TRBJ2-1; 7 bases match TRBD1. Trimming removed 6 bases from V and 0 bases from J; junction bases left unmatched: 5. Germline V CDR1 and CDR2: KGHSH, LQKENI. CDR3 size: 15 residues. CDR3 nucleotide sequence: TGTGCCAGCTCCCCAGACAGGGTCTCCTACAATGAGCAGTTCTTC. This codes for CASSPDRVSYNEQFF.

The chain combines TRBV2 with TRBJ2-7; D uncertain. The CDR3 covers 11 residues. V dropped 8 bases and J dropped 10 bases, with 15 bases sitting between them. Germline V gene sequence: CDR1 SNHLY, CDR2 FYNNEI. CDR3 DNA sequence: TGTGCCAGCTCCTGGGCGACCACCCAGTACTTC. Its translation is CASSWATTQYF.

This CDR3 reads CASSQDRASGRPYNEQFF. The CDR3 DNA follows: TGTGCCAGCAGCCAAGATAGGGCTAGCGGGAGACCCTACAATGAGCAGTTCTTC. The chain employs TRBV4-2 and TRBJ2-1, with TRBD2 identical over 10 bases. CDR1 LGHNA and CDR2 YNFKEQ come from the germline V gene. Trimming removed 0 bases from V and 2 bases from J; junction bases left unmatched: 7. The CDR3 is 18 residues long.

The chain links TRBV29-1 to TRBJ2-5, with D unresolved. The J call may not be correct, given that the DNA end is closer to TRBJ2-7. Germline CDR1 reads SQVTM; CDR2 reads ANQGSEA. The CDR3 covers 15 residues. As DNA, the CDR3 is TGCAGCGCAAACTTACCGGGTCCTGGGGCCTACGAGCAGTACTTC. This codes for CSANLPGPGAYEQYF.

This chain links TRBV9 with TRBJ2-3, with unresolved D. V was trimmed by 3 bases and J by 6 bases, leaving 8 bases between them. CDR1 is SGDLS and CDR2 is YYNGEE in the germline V gene. CDR3 length equals 12 residues. This CDR3 is CASSAPRDTQYF. The CDR3 DNA sequence: TGTGCCAGCAGCGCGCCTAGGGATACGCAGTATTTT.

This chain uses TRBV5-1 with TRBJ1-1; D is perhaps TRBD1 (5 bases). This CDR3 spans 16 amino acids. Germline-derived CDR1 and CDR2 are SGHRS and YFSETQ. The V end lost 0 bases, the J end lost 3 bases, and 15 bases lay between the germline ends. CDR3 nucleotide sequence: TGCGCCAGCAGCTTGGAAAGACGGGGGAGGGACACTGAAGCTTTCTTT. It is translated as CASSLERRGRDTEAFF.